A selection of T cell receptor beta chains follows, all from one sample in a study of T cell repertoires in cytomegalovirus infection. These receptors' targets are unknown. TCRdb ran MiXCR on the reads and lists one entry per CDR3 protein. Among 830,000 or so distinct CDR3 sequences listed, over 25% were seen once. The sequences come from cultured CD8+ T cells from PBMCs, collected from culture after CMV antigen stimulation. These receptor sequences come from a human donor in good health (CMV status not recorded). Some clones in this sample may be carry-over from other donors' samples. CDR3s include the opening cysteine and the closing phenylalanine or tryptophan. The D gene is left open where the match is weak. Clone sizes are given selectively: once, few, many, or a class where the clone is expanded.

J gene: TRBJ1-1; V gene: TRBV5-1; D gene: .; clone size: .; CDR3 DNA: TGCGCCAGCAGCTTGGTGCAAGGCTCCATGAACACTGAAGCTTTCTTT; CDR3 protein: CASSLVQGSMNTEAFF
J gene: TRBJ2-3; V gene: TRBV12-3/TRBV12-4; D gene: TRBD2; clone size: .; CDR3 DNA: TGTGTCAGCAGGGAGCGGGGGGTGTTGGATACGCAGTATTTT; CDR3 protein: CVSRERGVLDTQYF
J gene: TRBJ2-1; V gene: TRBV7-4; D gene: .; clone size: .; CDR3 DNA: TGTGCCAGCAGCTTAGGGCTTAGACAGGGAGGGGTCTATGGCTATGAGCAGTTCTTC; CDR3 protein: CASSLGLRQGGVYGYEQFF
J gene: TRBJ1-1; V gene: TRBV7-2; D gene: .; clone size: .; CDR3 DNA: TGTGCCAGCAGCTTAAGTATTTTCTCTGAAGCTTTCTTT; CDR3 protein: CASSLSIFSEAFF
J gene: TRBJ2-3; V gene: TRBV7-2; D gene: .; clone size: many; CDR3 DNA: TGTGCCAGCAGCGCAGGAGGGGGCTTCACAGATACGCAGTATTTT; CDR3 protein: CASSAGGGFTDTQYF
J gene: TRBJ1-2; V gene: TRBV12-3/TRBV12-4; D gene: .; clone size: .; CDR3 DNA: TGTGCCAGCAGCGGACAGCTATATGGCAATGGCTACACCTTC; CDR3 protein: CASSGQLYGNGYTF
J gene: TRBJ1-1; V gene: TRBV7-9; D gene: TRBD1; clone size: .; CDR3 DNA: TGTGCCAGCAGCGCTCGGGACAGGGGGCCGGACACTGAAGCTTTCTTT; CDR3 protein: CASSARDRGPDTEAFF
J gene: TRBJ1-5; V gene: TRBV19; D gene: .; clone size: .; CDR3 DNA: TGTGCCAGTAGTATTTGGGACGGTGATAGCAATCAGCCCCAGCATTTT; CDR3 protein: CASSIWDGDSNQPQHF
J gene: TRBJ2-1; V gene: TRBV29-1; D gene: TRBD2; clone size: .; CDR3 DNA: TGCAGCCTCCTTGGGACTAGCGGGGGAAACTACAATGAGCAGTTCTTC; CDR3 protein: CSLLGTSGGNYNEQFF
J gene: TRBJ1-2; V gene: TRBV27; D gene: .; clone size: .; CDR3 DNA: TGTGCCAGCAGTCCCGGGACGGACCACTATGGCTACACCTTC; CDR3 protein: CASSPGTDHYGYTF
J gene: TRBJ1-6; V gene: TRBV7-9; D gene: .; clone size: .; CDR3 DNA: TGTGCCAGCAGCTTAGATGGGGCAGAATATAATTCACCCCTCCACTTT; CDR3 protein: CASSLDGAEYNSPLHF
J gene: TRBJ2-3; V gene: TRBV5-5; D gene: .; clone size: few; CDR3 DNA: TGTGCCAGCAGGGAGCGAAAGGGGGGCACAGATACGCAGTATTTT; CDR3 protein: CASRERKGGTDTQYF
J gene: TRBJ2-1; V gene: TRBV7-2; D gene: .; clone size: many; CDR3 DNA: TGTGCCAGCAGCTTTGAGCAGTTCTTC; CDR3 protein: CASSFEQFF
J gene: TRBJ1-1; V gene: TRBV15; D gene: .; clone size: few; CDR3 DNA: TGTGCCACCAGCAGAGAATGGCCGAACACTGAAGCTTTCTTT; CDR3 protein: CATSREWPNTEAFF
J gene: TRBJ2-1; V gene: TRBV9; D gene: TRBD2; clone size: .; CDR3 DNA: TGTGCCAGCACCACTAGCGGGGGGGCTGAATACAATGAGCAGTTCTTC; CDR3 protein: CASTTSGGAEYNEQFF
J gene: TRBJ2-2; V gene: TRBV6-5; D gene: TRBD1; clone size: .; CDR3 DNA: TGTGCCAGCAGTACAGGGGTTTACACCGGGGAGCTGTTTTTT; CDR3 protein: CASSTGVYTGELFF
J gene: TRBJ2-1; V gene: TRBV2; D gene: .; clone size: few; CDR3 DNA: TGTGCCAGCAGACAGAGATCCTACAATGAGCAGTTCTTC; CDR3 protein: CASRQRSYNEQFF
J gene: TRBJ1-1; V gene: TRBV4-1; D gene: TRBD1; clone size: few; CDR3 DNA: TGCGCCAGCAGCCAAGCGGGACAGGGGAATTGGGCGAACACTGAAGCTTTCTTT; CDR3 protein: CASSQAGQGNWANTEAFF
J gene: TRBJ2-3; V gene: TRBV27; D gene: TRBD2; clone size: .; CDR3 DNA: TGTGCCAGCACGACGGTGACTAGCGGGGCCACAGATACGCAGTATTTT; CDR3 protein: CASTTVTSGATDTQYF
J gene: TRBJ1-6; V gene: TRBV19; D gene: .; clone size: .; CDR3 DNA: TGTGCCAGTAGTCAACAGGAGAACGATAATTCACCCCTCCACTTT; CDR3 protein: CASSQQENDNSPLHF
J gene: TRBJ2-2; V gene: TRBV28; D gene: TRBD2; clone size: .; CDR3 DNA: TGTGCCAACAGTCTGGGACTAGCGGGGGGGCCAAACACCGGGGAGCTGTTTTTT; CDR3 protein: CANSLGLAGGPNTGELFF
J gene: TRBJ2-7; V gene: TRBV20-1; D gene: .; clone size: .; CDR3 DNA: TGCAGTGCTAGACTCCCAGAGTCCTCCTACGAGCAGTACTTC; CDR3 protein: CSARLPESSYEQYF
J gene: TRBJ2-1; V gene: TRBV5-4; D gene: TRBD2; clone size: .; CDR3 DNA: TGTGCCAGCAGCTTGGCGCGGGGGAACTACAATGAGCAGTTCTTC; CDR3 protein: CASSLARGNYNEQFF
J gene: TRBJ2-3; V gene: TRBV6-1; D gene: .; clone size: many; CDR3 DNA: TGTGCCAGCAGTTGGTTCCCGTCTAGCACAGATACGCAGTATTTT; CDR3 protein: CASSWFPSSTDTQYF
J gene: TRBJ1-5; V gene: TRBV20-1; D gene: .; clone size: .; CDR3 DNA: TGCAGTGCTAGAGAGTGGGTGGGCAGCAATCAGCCCCAGCATTTT; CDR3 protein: CSAREWVGSNQPQHF
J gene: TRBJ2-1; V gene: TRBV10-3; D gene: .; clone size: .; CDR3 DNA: TGTGCCATCAGTGAGTCTGGGGAAAGGTCCTACAATGAGCAGTTCTTC; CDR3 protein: CAISESGERSYNEQFF
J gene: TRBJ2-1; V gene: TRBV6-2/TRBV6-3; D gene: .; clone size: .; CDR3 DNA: TGTGCCAGCACCCTCGCAGGGGCCGGGAATGAGCAGTTCTTC; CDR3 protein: CASTLAGAGNEQFF
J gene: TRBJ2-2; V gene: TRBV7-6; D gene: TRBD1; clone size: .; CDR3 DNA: TGTGCTAGCAGCTTCGACGACAGGGGAACCGGGGAGCTGTTTTTT; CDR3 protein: CASSFDDRGTGELFF
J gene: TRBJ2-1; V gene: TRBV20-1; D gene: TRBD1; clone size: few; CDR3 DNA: TGCAGTGCTAGGCAGCCGGGACAGGGGGCCTACAATGAGCAGTTCTTC; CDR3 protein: CSARQPGQGAYNEQFF
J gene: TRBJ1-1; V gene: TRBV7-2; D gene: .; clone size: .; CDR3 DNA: TGTGCCAGCAGCTTAGGAGGGTTTGGTGAAGCTTTCTTT; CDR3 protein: CASSLGGFGEAFF
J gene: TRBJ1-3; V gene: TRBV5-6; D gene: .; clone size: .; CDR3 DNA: TGTGCCAGCAGCCCTGGAGGCGGACAGCGGTTTTTTTTT; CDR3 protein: CASSPGGGQRFFF
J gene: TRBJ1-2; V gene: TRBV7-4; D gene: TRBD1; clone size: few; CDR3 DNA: TGTGCCAGCAGCTTACAGGACAGGTGGAATGGCTACACCTTC; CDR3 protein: CASSLQDRWNGYTF
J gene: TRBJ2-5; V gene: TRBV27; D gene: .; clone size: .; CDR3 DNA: TGTGCCAGCAGTTTAAGTGTCTATCTTCAAGAGACCCAGTACTTC; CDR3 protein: CASSLSVYLQETQYF
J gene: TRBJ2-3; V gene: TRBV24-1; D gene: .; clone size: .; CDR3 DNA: TGTGCCACCTCCAGCGCCACAGATACGCAGTATTTT; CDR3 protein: CATSSATDTQYF
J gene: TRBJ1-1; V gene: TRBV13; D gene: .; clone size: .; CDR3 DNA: TGTGCCAGCAGCTTCCCGACCTGGGGCACTGAAGCTTTCTTT; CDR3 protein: CASSFPTWGTEAFF
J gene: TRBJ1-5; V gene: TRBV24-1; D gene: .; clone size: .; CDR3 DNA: TGTGCCACCAGTCGTCCGGGGGGCAGGGACAATCAGCCCCAGCATTTT; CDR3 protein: CATSRPGGRDNQPQHF
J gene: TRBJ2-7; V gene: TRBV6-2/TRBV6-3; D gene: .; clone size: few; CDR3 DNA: TGTGCCAGCAGTTACGAACCCCTATCGTCTTACGTCGGGGACGTCGAGCAGTACTTC; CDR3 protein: CASSYEPLSSYVGDVEQYF
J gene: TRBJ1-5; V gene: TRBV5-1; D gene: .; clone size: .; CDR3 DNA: TGCGCCAGCAGCCCCAGTCCCAGCAATCAGCCCCAGCATTTT; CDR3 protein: CASSPSPSNQPQHF
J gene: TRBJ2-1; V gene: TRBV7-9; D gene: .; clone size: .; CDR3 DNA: TGTGCTAGCAGCGAGGGGTTTTCGGACAATGAGCAGTTCTTC; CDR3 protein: CASSEGFSDNEQFF